Included here is one T cell receptor (beta chain) sequence, with context. What it recognizes is unknown. The sample is drawn from a study of OX40 agonist ivuxolimab in advanced cancers. General study results and limits: Partial responders at 0.1-3.0 mg/kg showed near-lowest clonal expansion. By week 6 at 0.1 to 3.0 mg/kg, blood CD4+ and CD8+ T cells had expanded clonally. Relative to CD4+, CD8+ T cells held more expanded clones on average.

Trimming took off 5 bases at V and 6 bases at J, with 19 bases between the two ends. This CDR3 is 15 amino acids long. The germline gives CDR1 SGHTS, CDR2 YDEGEE. The data were produced by immunoSEQ multiplex PCR, yet TCRdb's version contains in-frame clones alone and is incomplete. In the table there are some 50,000 clones, about nine tenths of which are singletons. The sample was CD4+ or CD8+ T cells sorted from blood, taken in a trial of the OX40 agonist ivuxolimab. The chain couples TRBV5-8 to TRBJ2-3, with a possible D match to TRBD2 (5 bases). This receptor was taken from an adult with an advanced solid tumor such as melanoma, head and neck, liver or kidney cancer. This CDR3 is CASSRTGADWDTQYF. The CDR3, as DNA: TGTGCCAGCAGTCGGACGGGTGCGGACTGGGATACGCAGTATTTT.